These 26 T cell receptor beta chains were sequenced from one sample in a study of OX40 agonist ivuxolimab in advanced cancers. Clones were sequenced by immunoSEQ multiplex PCR, and TCRdb holds only the in-frame ones, with some missing. The sample includes roughly 100,000 clones, 93% seen only once; the top ten take 0.2% to 0.3%. Specimen: CD4+ or CD8+ T cells sorted from blood, collected in a trial of the OX40 agonist ivuxolimab. The source of these receptors is an adult with an advanced solid tumor such as melanoma, head and neck, liver or kidney cancer.

On this clone: The identical CDR3 is also encoded by other nucleotide sequences in the sample. This sequence joins TRBV27 and TRBJ2-3, with no clear D. V dropped 4 bases and J dropped 1 base, with 3 bases sitting between them. Germline V gives CDR1 MNHEY, CDR2 SMNVEV (reference sequence). The CDR3 length is 12 residues. The CDR3 coding sequence is TGTGCCAGCAGTTCTCGCACAGATACGCAGTATTTT. Protein product: CASSSRTDTQYF.

V is TRBV12-5 and J is TRBJ2-1; TRBD1 is a possible D gene (5 bases). This CDR3 has 14 amino acids. Trimming left V 6 bases short and J 2 bases short, with 11 bases between. The V gene's germline CDR1 is LGHNT and CDR2 FRNRAP. The CDR3 DNA follows: TGTGCTAGTGGGCCCGACAGTACCTACAATGAGCAGTTCTTC. This encodes CASGPDSTYNEQFF.

This chain uses TRBV30 with TRBJ1-4; 7 nucleotides match TRBD1. Germline CDR1 GTSNPN, CDR2 SVGIG (reference sequence). The CDR3 covers 15 residues. Trimming at V came to 0 bases and at J to 5 bases, leaving 6 bases not matched to a gene. CDR3: CAWSVPRGWNEKLFF. The DNA of the CDR3 is TGTGCCTGGAGTGTCCCCAGGGGGTGGAATGAAAAACTGTTTTTT.

The chain uses TRBV7-9 and TRBJ1-3; no firm D call. The germline V gene has CDR1 SEHNR and CDR2 FQNEAQ (reference sequence). CDR3 length: 13 amino acids. The germline V and J ends were trimmed by 5 bases and 4 bases, with 9 bases remaining between them. The CDR3 coding sequence is TGTGCCAGCAGCAAAGCGAGGGGAAACACCATATATTTT. This sequence encodes CASSKARGNTIYF.

This chain links TRBV18 with TRBJ2-1; D might be TRBD1 (5 bases). Germline CDR1 reads KGHSH; CDR2 reads LQKENI. V lost 6 bases to trimming and J lost 8 bases, with 14 bases between them. The CDR3 contains 13 residues. This CDR3 reads CASSQGIQDEQFF. The CDR3 DNA follows: TGTGCCAGCTCCCAGGGAATACAGGATGAGCAGTTCTTC.

This chain uses TRBV7-3 with TRBJ2-1, with TRBD2 matching over 11 bases. V dropped 2 bases and J dropped 12; count of bases not matched to a gene: 6. CDR3 length: 14 amino acids. The V gene's germline CDR1 is SGHTA and CDR2 FQGTGA. This CDR3 reads CASSLELAGGPQFF. The CDR3 coding sequence is TGTGCCAGCAGCTTAGAGCTAGCGGGAGGACCGCAGTTCTTC.

The gene calls are TRBV30 and TRBJ1-1; 7 bases map to TRBD1. CDR3 size: 13 residues. Trimming took 6 bases from V and 3 from J; bases not matched to a gene: 7. Germline CDR1 GTSNPN, CDR2 SVGIG (reference sequence). The CDR3 bases are TGTGCCTGCTGGGACAGTTTCTACACTGAAGCTTTCTTT. It codes for CACWDSFYTEAFF.

The chain uses TRBV5-1 and TRBJ1-2; 7 nucleotides agree with TRBD1. CDR3 length equals 15 residues. Per the germline V gene, CDR1 is SGHRS and CDR2 is YFSETQ. After removal of 4 bases from V and 0 bases from J, the junction contained 6 bases not matched to a gene. For the CDR3, the DNA is TGCGCCAGCAGCGCTACGACAGGGTCTAACTATGGCTACACCTTC. Translation gives CASSATTGSNYGYTF.

V usage is TRBV11-2 and J usage is TRBJ2-7; 8 bases agree with TRBD2. The germline gives CDR1 SGHAT, CDR2 FQNNGV. Unmatched junction bases numbered 7, after V lost 6 bases and J lost 0 bases. This CDR3 has 15 residues. The CDR3 region is CASRPSGGRSYEQYF. In nucleotides, the CDR3 is TGTGCCAGCAGACCAAGCGGGGGTCGCTCCTACGAGCAGTACTTC.

CDR3 coding DNA: TGTGCCAGCAGTTACAGGGTCGATCAGCCCCAGCATTTT. Translating it yields CASSYRVDQPQHF. V gene TRBV6-5 combines with J gene TRBJ1-5; D is ambiguous. CDR1 is MNHEY and CDR2 is SVGAGI in the germline V gene. V gave up 2 bases and J gave up 5 bases, with 7 bases separating them. The CDR3 spans 13 residues.

J is TRBJ2-7 and V is TRBV5-1, with 9 bases matching TRBD1. The ends lost 2 bases at V and 8 bases at J; junction bases unmatched: 17. The CDR3 is made up of 17 amino acids. CDR1 is SGHRS, CDR2 YFSETQ, per germline. CDR3 sequence (DNA): TGCGCCAGCAGCTTCCTCCATCAACAGGGGGCTTCGGGGAAGCAGTACTTC. Translation: CASSFLHQQGASGKQYF.

V and J are TRBV5-4 and TRBJ2-6; D is undetermined. The CDR3 totals 16 residues. CDR1 is SGHNT and CDR2 is YYREEE in the germline V gene (reference sequence). Trimming took 2 bases from V and 1 from J, leaving 10 bases between them. This CDR3 reads CASSLYEGSGANVLTF. The CDR3 DNA is TGTGCCAGCAGCTTATATGAAGGGTCTGGGGCCAACGTCCTGACTTTC.

The chain combines TRBV4-3 with TRBJ2-4, with 7 bases that match TRBD2. In germline, CDR1 is LGHNA, CDR2 YSLEER. The CDR3 extends over 14 amino acids. J gave up 8 bases and V 0 bases, and 4 bases lay outside the gene matches. DNA of the CDR3: TGCGCCAGCAGCCAAGAATTGGGGAGGGACATTCAGTACTTC. This encodes CASSQELGRDIQYF.

The genes are TRBV7-8 and TRBJ1-1; tentatively, D is TRBD1 (6 bases). CDR1 SGHVS and CDR2 FQNEAQ come from the germline V gene. This CDR3 is built from 16 residues. With 8 bases removed from V and 4 bases from J, the gap between germline ends came to 23 bases. CDR3 region: CASVRGGAGEITEAFF. The CDR3 nucleotides are TGTGCCAGCGTCCGAGGTGGGGCAGGGGAAATCACTGAAGCTTTCTTT.

This rearrangement joins TRBV20-1 to TRBJ1-1; D possibly corresponds to TRBD1 (6 bases). Trimming stripped 4 bases from V and 12 bases from J, with 15 bases between. The CDR3 extends over 11 amino acids. Germline values: CDR1 DFQATT, CDR2 SNEGSKA (reference sequence). The CDR3 loop reads CSANRVGKTFF. The CDR3 DNA sequence: TGCAGTGCTAACAGGGTGGGGAAAACTTTCTTT.

The V gene is TRBV5-8, the J gene TRBJ2-4; D remains unclear. The CDR3 spans 13 residues. From germline, CDR1 is SGHTS and CDR2 YDEGEE. V shed 1 base and J shed 6 bases, with 8 bases lying between them. CDR3 in amino acids: CASSLLRINIQYF. The CDR3 region has the DNA TGTGCCAGCAGCTTGTTGAGGATAAACATTCAGTACTTC.

The V gene is TRBV19, the J gene TRBJ1-4, with no clear D. The germline gives CDR1 LNHDA, CDR2 SQIVND (reference sequence). There are 19 residues in the CDR3. V shed 3 bases and J shed 0 bases, with 20 bases lying between them. The CDR3: CASSIQPQRRAATNEKLFF. CDR3 sequence (DNA): TGTGCCAGTAGTATTCAACCACAACGAAGGGCCGCAACTAATGAAAAACTGTTTTTT.

The CDR3 DNA is TGTGCCAGCAGCTTGGCTCCCAATCAGCCCCAGCATTTT. This translates into CASSLAPNQPQHF. V usage is TRBV5-4 and J usage is TRBJ1-5; D is undetermined. CDR3 length: 13 amino acids. The V end was cut by 0 bases, the J end by 3 bases, with 4 bases between. Germline CDR1 and CDR2: SGHNT and YYREEE (reference sequence).

V and J are TRBV5-1 and TRBJ2-1, with D hard to call. The V end lost 0 bases, the J end lost 3 bases, and 10 bases lay between the germline ends. Germline V gene lookup returns CDR1 SGHRS and CDR2 YFSETQ. The CDR3 is made up of 15 amino acids. The CDR3 spells CASSLVEVGYNEQFF. Written as DNA, the CDR3 is TGCGCCAGCAGCTTGGTAGAAGTTGGCTACAATGAGCAGTTCTTC.

The chain carries TRBV7-9 and TRBJ1-2; 7 bases fit TRBD1. CDR3 length equals 14 residues. The germline CDR1 and CDR2 sequences are SEHNR and FQNEAQ (reference sequence). V lost 5 bases and J lost 4; bases outside the gene matches: 7. DNA of the CDR3: TGTGCCAGCAGCCAGGGGACAGCGCTCTATGGCTACACCTTC. It translates to CASSQGTALYGYTF.

This chain links TRBV7-3 with TRBJ2-1, with TRBD2 identical over 7 bases. The length of the CDR3 is 15 residues. Germline values: CDR1 SGHTA, CDR2 FQGTGA. The V and J ends lost 5 bases and 4 bases, in that order; junction bases with no gene match: 8. CDR3 coding DNA: TGTGCCAGCAGCCCAAAGCGGGAAACATACAATGAGCAGTTCTTC. Protein: CASSPKRETYNEQFF. The full variable domain, rest sourced from reference TRBV7-3 and TRBJ2-1, is GAGVSQTPSNKVTEKGKYVELRCDPISGHTALYWYRQSLGQGPEFLIYFQGTGAADDSGLPNDRFFAVRPEGSVSTLKIQRTERGDSAVYLCASSPKRETYNEQFFGPGTRLTVL.

The chain is built from TRBV5-1 and TRBJ1-2; D perhaps matches TRBD1 (5 bases). There are 15 residues in the CDR3. V was clipped by 4 bases and J by 1 base, with 14 bases between them. Germline values: CDR1 SGHRS, CDR2 YFSETQ. The CDR3 DNA sequence: TGCGCCAGCAGCAAGGGGTCTGACAATAACTATGGCTACACCTTC. It encodes CASSKGSDNNYGYTF.

V gene TRBV6-6 combines with J gene TRBJ2-4, with D perhaps assigned TRBD1 or TRBD2 (6 bases each). The germline V and J ends were trimmed by 11 bases and 4 bases, with 12 bases remaining between them. CDR1 and CDR2 (germline): MNHNY, SVGAGI (reference sequence). The CDR3 length is 12 residues. As DNA, the CDR3 is TGTGCCGGGGGGCAGCAAAAAAACATTCAGTACTTC. Protein: CAGGQQKNIQYF.

This chain uses TRBV6-5 with TRBJ2-5; D is unclear. The CDR3 loop spans 13 amino acids. V was shortened by 5 bases and J by 1 base, with 8 bases between the two germline ends. Per germline, CDR1 MNHEY and CDR2 SVGAGI. The CDR3 here is CASSNWGQETQYF. CDR3 nucleotides: TGTGCCAGCAGTAACTGGGGCCAAGAGACCCAGTACTTC.

The genes are TRBV7-2 and TRBJ2-3; D ambiguous. V was cut by 0 bases and J by 2 bases, with 6 bases left in between. The germline V gene encodes CDR1 SGHTA and CDR2 FQGNSA. CDR3 length: 14 residues. The CDR3 here is CASSLAPLTDTQYF. CDR3 nucleotide sequence: TGTGCCAGCAGCTTAGCCCCTCTCACAGATACGCAGTATTTT.

As for this clone: Different DNA sequences within this sample yield the same CDR3. The chain joins TRBV28 to TRBJ1-2; weak D call: TRBD1 (5 bases). The CDR3 totals 14 residues. The V end was cut by 2 bases, the J end by 4 bases, with 11 bases between. Germline CDR1 reads MDHEN; CDR2 reads SYDVKM. The CDR3 loop is CASSLGQGTYGYTF. The DNA of the CDR3 is TGTGCCAGCAGTTTAGGGCAGGGAACCTATGGCTACACCTTC.